This TCR beta chain emerged from a study of graft-versus-host responses after intestinal transplantation. Produced via immunoSEQ multiplex PCR; TCRdb's table is partial and in-frame only. The table shows about 6,900 clones, with approximately 23% occurring only once. The CDR3 runs to 14 residues. The germline V gene has CDR1 SGHTA and CDR2 FQGNSA. The J segment lost 4 bases and the V segment lost 6 bases, leaving 7 bases of the junction unmatched. Sequences were derived from alloreactive CD4+ T cells from a mixed lymphocyte reaction culture, sampled before transplantation. The subset here: CFSE-low proliferating T cells sorted from roughly six-day pre-transplant mixed lymphocyte reaction (GvH or HvG direction). This chain links TRBV7-2 with TRBJ1-1, with TRBD1 matching over 8 bases. The TCR originated in a human patient who was an organ donor for intestinal transplantation. The CDR3 protein is CASSYIQGGTEAFF. As DNA, the CDR3 is TGTGCCAGCAGTTACATACAGGGGGGCACTGAAGCTTTCTTT.